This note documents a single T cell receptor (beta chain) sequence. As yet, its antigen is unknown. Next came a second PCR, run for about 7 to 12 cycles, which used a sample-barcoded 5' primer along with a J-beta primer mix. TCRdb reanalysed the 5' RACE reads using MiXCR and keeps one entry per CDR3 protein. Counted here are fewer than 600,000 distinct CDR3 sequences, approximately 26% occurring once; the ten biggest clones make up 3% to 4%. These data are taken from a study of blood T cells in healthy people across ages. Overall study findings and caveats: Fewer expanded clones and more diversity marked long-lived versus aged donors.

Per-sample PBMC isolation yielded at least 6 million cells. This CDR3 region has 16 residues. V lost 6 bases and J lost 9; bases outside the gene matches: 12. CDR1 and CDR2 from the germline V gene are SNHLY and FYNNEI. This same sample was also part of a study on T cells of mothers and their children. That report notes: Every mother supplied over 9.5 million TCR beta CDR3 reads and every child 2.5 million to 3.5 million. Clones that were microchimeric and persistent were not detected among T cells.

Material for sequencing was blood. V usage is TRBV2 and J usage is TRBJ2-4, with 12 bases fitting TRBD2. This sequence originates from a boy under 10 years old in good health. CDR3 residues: CASSFTSGGYAGIQYF. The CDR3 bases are TGTGCCAGCAGCTTTACTAGCGGGGGGTATGCGGGCATTCAGTACTTC. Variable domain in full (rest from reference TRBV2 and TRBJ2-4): EPEVTQTPSHQVTQMGQEVILRCVPISNHLYFYWYRQILGQKVEFLVSFYNNEISEKSEIFDDQFSVERPDGSNFTLKIRSTKLEDSAMYFCASSFTSGGYAGIQYFGAGTRLSVL.